This T cell receptor beta chain was retrieved from a study of CD8 T cells in Susac syndrome. General study points: Individuals included in the TCR sequencing and HLA analysis were acknowledged by the study to be relatively few in number.

The RNA, about 0.5 to 1 ug, was put through reverse transcription using random hexamers. TCRdb reprocessed the immunoSEQ multiplex PCR reads with MiXCR, giving one entry per CDR3 protein. This table has around 180,000 distinct CDR3 sequences, approximately 94% appearing once. J gave up 3 bases and V 4 bases, and 4 bases lay outside the gene matches. Germline V CDR1 and CDR2: LGHDT, YNNKEL (reference sequence). There are 16 residues in the CDR3. TCR beta sequences were obtained from blood CD8+ and CD4+ T cells. Negative isolation was used for CD8+ and CD4+ T cells, and FACS enrichment was applied to TEMRA cells. To note about this clonotype: Its antigen is unidentified.

The chain links TRBV3-1 to TRBJ2-3; 13 nucleotides line up with TRBD2. This TCR came from a human donor with multiple sclerosis. The sequencing sample was made of CD4+ T cells from PBMCs. The CDR3 spells CASSRRTSGRTDTQYF. CDR3 sequence (DNA): TGTGCCAGCAGCCGCAGGACTAGCGGGAGAACAGATACGCAGTATTTT.